This T cell receptor (beta chain) was documented in a study of cytomegalovirus exposure and HLA in healthy donors (dated by TCRdb to about 2017). A note on the overall study: According to a later analysis, one platform produced both the 120 validation repertoires and the approximately 600 repertoires of the first cohort. The study was designed to test whether signatures of past pathogen exposure could be identified by cataloging public T cell receptors. Along with the approximately 670-subject first cohort, a separate validation cohort of about 110 different subjects was used. High-throughput TCR immunosequencing, statistical association of individual TCRs with disease status, and machine learning were combined to predict cytomegalovirus infection status.

Study-wide findings and limitations: It was suggested by the authors that the approach could potentially be generalized to other disease states and immunological phenotypes. In a later analysis, TCRs clustered in the first cohort were found to also tend to co-occur in the 120 or so validation repertoires, with approximately 95% of cluster scores above 0. Most TCR sequences were seen in very few donors, while some public TCRs were found in many individuals. In both the original and validation cohorts, the classifier was reported to diagnose cytomegalovirus status with high specificity and sensitivity. A later analysis had no HLA typing for the validation cohort, so co-occurrence there was scored across all 110 or so repertoires. In the study, around 150 TCR beta chains were listed as associated with cytomegalovirus. A few of the identified cytomegalovirus-associated TCR beta chains were confirmed in vitro to be specific for cytomegalovirus antigens.

Regarding this clone: Its antigen specificity is not known. No per-base quality is available; no much larger clone lies one base away.

Separate from the approximately 730-subject first cohort, the validation cohort of around 130 subjects was the group to which the donors belonged. The library was obtained by the immunoSEQ multiplex PCR assay. For the original study's pipeline: A statistical classification framework was built for diagnosing cytomegalovirus status from the catalog of TCR beta chain sequences. TCRdb stores this immuneACCESS table with in-frame sequences only. Part of the clones is absent; in the studies checked, under half of the shortfall reflects unresolved V genes, and no reason is known for the rest. V and J calls and clone size follow that table, whereas D and trimming were derived from the DNA. A total of roughly 68,000 clones appear in this sample, about 89% of them only once. Together, the top ten hold approximately 1.5% of the sample. Sequences ENHRY (CDR1) and SYGVKD (CDR2) are obtained from the germline V gene. V trim: 0 bases; J trim: 6 bases; unmatched bases: 3. The CDR3 covers 15 residues, taking in both the cysteine and the phenylalanine. Only the CDR3 part of the read is kept: 45 bases, read in frame from the first base.

Material for sequencing was PBMCs. This chain is built from TRBV10-3 and TRBJ2-7; 12 bases in the junction line up with TRBD1. This sequence originates from a woman between 18 and 30 years old in good health and CMV-seronegative. CDR3 loop: CAISESGQGAGEQYF. The DNA sequence is TGTGCCATCAGTGAGTCGGGACAGGGGGCGGGCGAGCAGTACTTC.